These 9 T cell receptor beta chains share one sample of origin, sequenced in a study of T cell repertoires in cytomegalovirus infection. TCRdb ran MiXCR on the reads and lists one entry per CDR3 protein. In the table there are approximately 550,000 distinct CDR3 sequences, more than 15% of which are singletons. The specimen sequenced was CD8+ T cells from PBMCs. These receptors were collected from a human donor in good health (CMV status not recorded). Some clones in this sample may be carry-over from other donors' samples.

Only a few counts were recorded for this clonotype. The chain employs TRBV19 and TRBJ2-1; D call uncertain. CDR1 LNHDA and CDR2 SQIVND come from the germline V gene (reference sequence). This CDR3 contains 11 residues. The germline V and J ends were trimmed by 6 bases and 8 bases, with 8 bases remaining between them. DNA of the CDR3: TGTGCCAGTAGAAATCGGGATGAGCAGTTCTTC. This encodes CASRNRDEQFF.

The sample holds many counts of this clonotype. V is TRBV11-2 and J is TRBJ1-6; D is uncertain. This CDR3 spans 13 amino acids. Trimming removed 1 base from V and 14 bases from J, with 12 bases in between. CDR1 is SGHAT and CDR2 is FQNNGV in the germline V gene. CDR3 amino acids: CASSLGKRGTLHF. The CDR3 region has the DNA TGTGCCAGCAGCTTAGGGAAAAGAGGGACCCTCCACTTT.

The count of this clonotype is one. This rearrangement joins TRBV24-1 to TRBJ2-1, with TRBD2 matching over 8 bases. The CDR3 totals 14 residues. Germline V gives CDR1 KGHDR, CDR2 SFDVKD. V was clipped by 4 bases and J by 9 bases; unmatched bases: 7. The DNA for the CDR3 is TGTGCCACCAGTGAAGCGGGAGCCGCCGGTGAGCAGTTCTTC. It is translated as CATSEAGAAGEQFF.

The chain has TRBV2 and TRBJ2-3, with 10 bases identical to TRBD2. Looked up from germline, CDR1 is SNHLY and CDR2 is FYNNEI. The CDR3 runs to 16 residues. With V trimmed by 8 bases and J by 2 bases, 10 bases remained unmatched. The CDR3 DNA reads as TGTGCCAGCCTTGGGGGACTAGCGTGGGTCACAGATACGCAGTATTTT. Translation gives CASLGGLAWVTDTQYF.

The chain employs TRBV2 and TRBJ2-5; 12 nucleotides match TRBD2. This CDR3 is built from 17 residues. The germline gives CDR1 SNHLY, CDR2 FYNNEI. After removal of 1 base from V and 7 bases from J, the junction contained 10 bases not matched to a gene. The CDR3 bases are TGTGCCAGCAGTGAAGGGAGACTAGCGGGAGATGGTGGGACCCAGTACTTC. The encoded protein is CASSEGRLAGDGGTQYF. The variable domain in full, completed from reference TRBV2 and TRBJ2-5, reads EPEVTQTPSHQVTQMGQEVILRCVPISNHLYFYWYRQILGQKVEFLVSFYNNEISEKSEIFDDQFSVERPDGSNFTLKIRSTKLEDSAMYFCASSEGRLAGDGGTQYFGPGTRLLVL.

This clonotype was counted between two and nine times. The chain recombines TRBV11-2 with TRBJ1-5; no reliable D call. V lost 1 base and J lost 8, with 15 bases in between. Germline assignment: CDR1 SGHAT and CDR2 FQNNGV. The CDR3 spans 15 residues. CDR3: CASSLVAAPGEPQHF. DNA for the CDR3: TGTGCCAGCAGCTTAGTGGCGGCGCCGGGAGAGCCCCAGCATTTT.

The chain combines TRBV20-1 with TRBJ2-5, with D perhaps matching TRBD1 (7 bases). Germline V lookup: CDR1 DFQATT, CDR2 SNEGSKA (reference sequence). The length of the CDR3 is 16 residues. The germline V and J ends were trimmed by 0 bases and 5 bases, with 19 bases remaining between them. The DNA for the CDR3 is TGCAGTGCTAGAGATCCAGGGGGGCACATTGGGGAGACCCAGTACTTC. Its translation: CSARDPGGHIGETQYF.

The chain recombines TRBV20-1 with TRBJ1-2, with 8 positions matching TRBD1. The CDR3 covers 14 residues. Germline-derived CDR1 and CDR2 are DFQATT and SNEGSKA (reference sequence). V lost 0 bases, J lost 3 bases, and 3 bases stayed unmatched. The CDR3 spells CSARDKDRDYGYTF. CDR3 sequence (DNA): TGCAGTGCTAGAGATAAGGACAGGGACTATGGCTACACCTTC.

V and J are TRBV27 and TRBJ2-7; D may be TRBD1 (7 bases). CDR1 MNHEY and CDR2 SMNVEV come from the germline V gene (reference sequence). CDR3 length equals 14 residues. V dropped 3 bases and J dropped 4 bases, with 13 bases sitting between them. This CDR3 is CASSFSGGWYEQYF. CDR3 nucleotides: TGTGCCAGCAGTTTTTCAGGGGGGTGGTACGAGCAGTACTTC.